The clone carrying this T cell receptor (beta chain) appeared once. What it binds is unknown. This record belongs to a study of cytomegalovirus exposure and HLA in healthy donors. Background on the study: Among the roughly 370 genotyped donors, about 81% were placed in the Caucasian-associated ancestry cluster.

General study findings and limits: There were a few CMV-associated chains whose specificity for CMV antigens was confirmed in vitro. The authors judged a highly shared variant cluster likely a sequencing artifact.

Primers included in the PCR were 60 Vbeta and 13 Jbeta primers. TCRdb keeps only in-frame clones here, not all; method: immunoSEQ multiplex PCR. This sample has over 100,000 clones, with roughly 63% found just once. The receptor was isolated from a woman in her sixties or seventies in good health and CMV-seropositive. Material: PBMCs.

The CDR3 region is CSAAITDTQYF. The CDR3 nucleotides read TGCAGTGCAGCTATCACAGATACGCAGTATTTT. The chain links TRBV20-1 to TRBJ2-3; D is unclear. The V end was cut by 6 bases, the J end by 2 bases, with 6 bases between. This CDR3 contains 11 residues. Germline V gives CDR1 DFQATT, CDR2 SNEGSKA (reference sequence).